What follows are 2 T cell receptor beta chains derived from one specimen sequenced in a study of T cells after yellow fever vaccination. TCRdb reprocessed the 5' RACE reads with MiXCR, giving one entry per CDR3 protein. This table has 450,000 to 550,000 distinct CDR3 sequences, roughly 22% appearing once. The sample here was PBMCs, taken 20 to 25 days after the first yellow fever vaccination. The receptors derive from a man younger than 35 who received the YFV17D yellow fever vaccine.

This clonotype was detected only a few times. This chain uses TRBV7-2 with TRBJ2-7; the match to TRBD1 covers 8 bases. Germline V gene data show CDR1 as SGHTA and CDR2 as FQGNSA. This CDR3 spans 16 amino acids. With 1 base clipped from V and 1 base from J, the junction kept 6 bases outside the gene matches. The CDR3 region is CASSLGGRGRSYEQYV. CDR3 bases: TGTGCCAGCAGCTTAGGGGGCAGGGGGCGATCCTACGAGCAGTACGTC.

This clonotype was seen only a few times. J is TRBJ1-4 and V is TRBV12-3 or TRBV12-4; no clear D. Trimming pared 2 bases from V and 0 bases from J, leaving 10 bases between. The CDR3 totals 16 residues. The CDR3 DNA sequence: TGTGCCAGCAGTTTACCAGATGGGGCAACTAATGAAAAACTGTTTTTT. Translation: CASSLPDGATNEKLFF.